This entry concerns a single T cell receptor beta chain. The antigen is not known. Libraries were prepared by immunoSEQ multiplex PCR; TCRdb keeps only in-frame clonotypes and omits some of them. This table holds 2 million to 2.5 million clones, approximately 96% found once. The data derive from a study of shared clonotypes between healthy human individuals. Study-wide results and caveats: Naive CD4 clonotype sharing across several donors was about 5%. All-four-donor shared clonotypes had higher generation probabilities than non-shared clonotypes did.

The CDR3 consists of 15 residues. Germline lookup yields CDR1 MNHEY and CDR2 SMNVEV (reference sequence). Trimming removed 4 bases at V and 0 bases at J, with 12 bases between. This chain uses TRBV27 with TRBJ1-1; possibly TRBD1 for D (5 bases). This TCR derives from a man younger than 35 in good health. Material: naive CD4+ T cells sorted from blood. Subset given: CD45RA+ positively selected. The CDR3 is CASSSSGVMNTEAFF. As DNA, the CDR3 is TGTGCCAGCAGTTCCTCGGGGGTCATGAACACTGAAGCTTTCTTT.